The present TCR beta chain was sequenced within a study of regulatory T cells in long-lasting Graves disease. Study-wide findings and caveats: Having only a small sample size may have limited accuracy.

With 6 bases clipped from V and 5 bases from J, the junction kept 5 bases outside the gene matches. The CDR3 totals 12 residues. The germline V gene encodes CDR1 DFQATT and CDR2 SNEGSKA (reference sequence). This clonotype appeared many times. What it recognizes is unknown. Regarding time point: persistent/refractory GD, antithyroid drugs over 5 years with positive TRAb. The TCR library was prepared using RNA isolated from PBMCs. For TCR beta, libraries came from iRepertoire HTBI primers and Arm-PCR of CDR3 regions. TCRdb reprocessed the multiplex PCR reads via MiXCR and lists one record per CDR3 protein. Among about 450,000 distinct CDR3 sequences listed, 20% to 25% were seen once.

The receptor was derived from a female donor with Graves disease. The sample was peripheral blood mononuclear cells (PBMCs), taken when the disease was refractory, from a patient treated with antithyroid drugs. The chain recombines TRBV20-1 with TRBJ2-7; 9 nucleotides align to TRBD2. CDR3 protein: CSAREGPHEQYF. CDR3 DNA sequence: TGCAGTGCGCGGGAGGGCCCCCACGAGCAGTACTTC.